This T cell receptor beta chain was recovered during a study of T cells after somatic rescue of genetic block. Trimming removed 8 bases from V and 2 bases from J; junction bases left unmatched: 8. CDR3 length: 14 residues. Germline loops: CDR1 MNHNS, CDR2 SASEGT. Profiled with immunoSEQ multiplex PCR; TCRdb holds only in-frame clones, not every one. Here the sample spans approximately 65,000 clones, about nine tenths being singletons. The sequence was obtained from a man between 40 and 49 years old. V is TRBV6-1 and J is TRBJ2-7, with 8 bases that match TRBD2. The specimen sequenced was peripheral blood mononuclear cells (PBMCs). CDR3 DNA sequence: TGTGCCAGCGGACGGGGGGGGTCCCCCTACGAGCAGTACTTC. The encoded protein is CASGRGGSPYEQYF.